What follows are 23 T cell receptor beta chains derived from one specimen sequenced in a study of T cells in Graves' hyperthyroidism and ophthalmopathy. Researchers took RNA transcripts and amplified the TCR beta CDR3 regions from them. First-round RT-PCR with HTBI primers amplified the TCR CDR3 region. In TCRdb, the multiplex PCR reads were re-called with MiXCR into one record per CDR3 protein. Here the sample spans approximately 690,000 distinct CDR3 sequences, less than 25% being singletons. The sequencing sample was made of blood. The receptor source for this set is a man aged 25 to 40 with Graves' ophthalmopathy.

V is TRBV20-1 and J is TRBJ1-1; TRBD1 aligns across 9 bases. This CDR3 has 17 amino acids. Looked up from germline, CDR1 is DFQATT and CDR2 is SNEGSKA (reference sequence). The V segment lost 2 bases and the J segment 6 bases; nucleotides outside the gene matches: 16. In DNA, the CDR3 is TGCAGTGCTAGAAACCCCGGCCACAGGGGGCGAAACTCTGAAGCTTTCTTT. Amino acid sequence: CSARNPGHRGRNSEAFF.

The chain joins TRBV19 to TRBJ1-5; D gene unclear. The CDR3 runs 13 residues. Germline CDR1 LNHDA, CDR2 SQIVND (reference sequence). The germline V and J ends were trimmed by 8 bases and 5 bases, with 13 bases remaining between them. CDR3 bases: TGTGCCAGTCGCACCTTACCCCATCAGCCCCAGCATTTT. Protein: CASRTLPHQPQHF.

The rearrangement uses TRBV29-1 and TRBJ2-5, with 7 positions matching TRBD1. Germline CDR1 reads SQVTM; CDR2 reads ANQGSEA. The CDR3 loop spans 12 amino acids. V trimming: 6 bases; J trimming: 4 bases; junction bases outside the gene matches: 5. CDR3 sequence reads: CSVIPGGETQYF. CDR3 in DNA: TGCAGCGTAATTCCAGGGGGAGAGACCCAGTACTTC.

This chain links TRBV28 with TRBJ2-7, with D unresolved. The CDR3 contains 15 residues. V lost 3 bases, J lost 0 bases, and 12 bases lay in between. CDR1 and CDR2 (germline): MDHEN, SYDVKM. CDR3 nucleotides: TGTGCCAGCAGTTTTTGGGCGGTAAGCTCCTACGAGCAGTACTTC. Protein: CASSFWAVSSYEQYF.

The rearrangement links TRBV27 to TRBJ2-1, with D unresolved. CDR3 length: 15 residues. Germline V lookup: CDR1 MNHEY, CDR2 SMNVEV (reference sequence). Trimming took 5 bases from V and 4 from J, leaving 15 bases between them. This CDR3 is CASSPFGLGYNEQFF. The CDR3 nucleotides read TGTGCCAGCAGTCCCTTCGGGTTGGGGTACAATGAGCAGTTCTTC.

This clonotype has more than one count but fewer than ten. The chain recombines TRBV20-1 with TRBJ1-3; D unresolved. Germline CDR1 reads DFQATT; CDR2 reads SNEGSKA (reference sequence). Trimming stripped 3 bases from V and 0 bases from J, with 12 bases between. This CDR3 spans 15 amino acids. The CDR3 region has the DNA TGCAGTGCTAGGGACGGCTCATACTCTGGAAACACCATATATTTT. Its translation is CSARDGSYSGNTIYF.

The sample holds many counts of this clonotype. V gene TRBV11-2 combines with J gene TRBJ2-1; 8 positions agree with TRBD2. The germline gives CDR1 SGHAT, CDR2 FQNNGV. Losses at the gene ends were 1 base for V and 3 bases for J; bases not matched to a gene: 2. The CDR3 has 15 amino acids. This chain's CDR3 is CASSLAAGDYNEQFF. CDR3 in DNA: TGTGCCAGCAGCTTAGCAGCGGGGGACTACAATGAGCAGTTCTTC.

The CDR3: CSARYRPYEQYF. The CDR3 nucleotides read TGCAGTGCTCGATACAGGCCCTACGAGCAGTACTTC. The J gene is TRBJ2-7, the V gene TRBV20-1; TRBD1 might be the D (5 bases). Germline V gene data show CDR1 as DFQATT and CDR2 as SNEGSKA (reference sequence). The CDR3 is 12 residues long. V was trimmed by 5 bases and J by 2 bases, leaving 10 bases between them.

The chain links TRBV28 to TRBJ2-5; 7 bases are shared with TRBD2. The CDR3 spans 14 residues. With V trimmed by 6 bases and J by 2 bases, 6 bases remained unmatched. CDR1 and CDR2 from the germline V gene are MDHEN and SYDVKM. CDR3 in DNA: TGTGCCAGCAGCTTCCTAGCGGATCAAGAGACCCAGTACTTC. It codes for CASSFLADQETQYF.

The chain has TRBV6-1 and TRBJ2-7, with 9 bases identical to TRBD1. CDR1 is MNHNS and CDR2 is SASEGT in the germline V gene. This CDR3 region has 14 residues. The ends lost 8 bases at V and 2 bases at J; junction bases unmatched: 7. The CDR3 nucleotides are TGTGCCAGCCGCAAAGGACAGGGGACCTACGAGCAGTACTTC. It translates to CASRKGQGTYEQYF.

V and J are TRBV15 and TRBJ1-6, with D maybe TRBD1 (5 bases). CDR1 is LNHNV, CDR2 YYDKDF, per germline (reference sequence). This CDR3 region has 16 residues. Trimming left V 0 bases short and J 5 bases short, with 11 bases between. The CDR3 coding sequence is TGTGCCACCAGCAGAGATCGAATGGGGGATAATTCACCCCTCCACTTT. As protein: CATSRDRMGDNSPLHF.

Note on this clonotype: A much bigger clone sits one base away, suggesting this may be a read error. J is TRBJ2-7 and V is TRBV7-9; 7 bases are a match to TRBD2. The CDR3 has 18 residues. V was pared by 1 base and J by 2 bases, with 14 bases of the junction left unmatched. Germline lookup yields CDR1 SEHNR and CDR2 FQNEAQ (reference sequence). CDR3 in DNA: TGTGCCAGCAGCTTAGATCTGGAAACGGCGGGAGAAACCTACGAGCAGTACTTC. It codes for CASSLDLETAGETYEQYF.

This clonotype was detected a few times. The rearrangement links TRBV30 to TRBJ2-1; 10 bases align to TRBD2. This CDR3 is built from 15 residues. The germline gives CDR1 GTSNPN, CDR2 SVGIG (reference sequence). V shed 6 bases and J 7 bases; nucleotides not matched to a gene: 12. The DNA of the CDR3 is TGTGCCTGTCGAACCTTAGCGGGAGGTTCTAATGAGCAGTTCTTC. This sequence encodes CACRTLAGGSNEQFF.

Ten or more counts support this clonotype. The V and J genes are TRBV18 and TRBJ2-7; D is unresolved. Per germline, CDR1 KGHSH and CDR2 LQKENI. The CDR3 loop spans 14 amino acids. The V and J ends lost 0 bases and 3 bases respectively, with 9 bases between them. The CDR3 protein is CASSPPAASYEQYF. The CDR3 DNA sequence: TGTGCCAGCTCACCACCGGCGGCGAGCTACGAGCAGTACTTC.

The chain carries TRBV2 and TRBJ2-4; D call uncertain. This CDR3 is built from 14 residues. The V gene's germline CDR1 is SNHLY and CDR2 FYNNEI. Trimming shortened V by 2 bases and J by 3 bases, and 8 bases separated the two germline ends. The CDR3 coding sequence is TGTGCCAGCAGTGAACTGGGTAGCAAAAACATTCAGTACTTC. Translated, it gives CASSELGSKNIQYF.

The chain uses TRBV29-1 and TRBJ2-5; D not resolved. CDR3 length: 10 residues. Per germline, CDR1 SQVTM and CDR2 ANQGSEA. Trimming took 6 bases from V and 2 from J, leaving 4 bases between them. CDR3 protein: CSVKQETQYF. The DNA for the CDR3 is TGCAGCGTGAAACAAGAGACCCAGTACTTC.

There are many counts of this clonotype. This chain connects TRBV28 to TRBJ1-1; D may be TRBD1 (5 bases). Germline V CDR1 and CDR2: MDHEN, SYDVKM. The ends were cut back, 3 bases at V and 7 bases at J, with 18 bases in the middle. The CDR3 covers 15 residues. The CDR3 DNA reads TGTGCCAGCAGTTTGTCGGGACCGATACGTGATGAAGCTTTCTTT. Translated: CASSLSGPIRDEAFF.

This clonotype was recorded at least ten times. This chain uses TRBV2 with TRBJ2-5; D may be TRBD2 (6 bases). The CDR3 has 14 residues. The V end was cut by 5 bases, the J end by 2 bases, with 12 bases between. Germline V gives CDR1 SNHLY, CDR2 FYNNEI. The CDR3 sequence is CASSPEGGQETQYF. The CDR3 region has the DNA TGTGCCAGCAGTCCCGAAGGAGGGCAAGAGACCCAGTACTTC.

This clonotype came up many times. The chain's CDR3 is CASRAGVISYNEQFF. CDR3 nucleotides: TGTGCCAGCAGGGCGGGAGTAATTTCCTACAATGAGCAGTTCTTC. The chain links TRBV27 to TRBJ2-1; 7 bases match TRBD2. V lost 6 bases and J lost 1; bases outside the gene matches: 6. The CDR3 loop spans 15 amino acids. Germline loops: CDR1 MNHEY, CDR2 SMNVEV (reference sequence).

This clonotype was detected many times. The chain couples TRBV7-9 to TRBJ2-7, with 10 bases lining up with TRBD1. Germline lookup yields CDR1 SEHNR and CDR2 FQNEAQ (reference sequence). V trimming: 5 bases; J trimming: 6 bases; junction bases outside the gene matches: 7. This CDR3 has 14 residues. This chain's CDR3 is CASSRGQGLPEQYF. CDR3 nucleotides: TGTGCCAGCAGCAGGGGACAGGGGCTCCCCGAGCAGTACTTC.

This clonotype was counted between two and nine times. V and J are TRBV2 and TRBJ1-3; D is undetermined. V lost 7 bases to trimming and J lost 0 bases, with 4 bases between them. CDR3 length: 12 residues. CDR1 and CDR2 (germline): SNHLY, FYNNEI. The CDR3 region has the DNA TGTGCCAGCACTAACTCTGGAAACACCATATATTTT. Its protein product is CASTNSGNTIYF.

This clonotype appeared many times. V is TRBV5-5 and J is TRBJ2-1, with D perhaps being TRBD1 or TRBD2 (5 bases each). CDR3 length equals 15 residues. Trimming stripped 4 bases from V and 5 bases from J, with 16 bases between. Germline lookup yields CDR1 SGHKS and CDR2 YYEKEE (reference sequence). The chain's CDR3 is CASSPRGGYDNEQFF. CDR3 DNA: TGTGCCAGCAGCCCGAGGGGCGGGTATGACAATGAGCAGTTCTTC.

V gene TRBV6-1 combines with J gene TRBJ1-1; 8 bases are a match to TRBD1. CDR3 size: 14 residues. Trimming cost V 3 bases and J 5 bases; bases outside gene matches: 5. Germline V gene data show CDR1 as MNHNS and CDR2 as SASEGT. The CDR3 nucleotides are TGTGCCAGCAGTGAGAACAGGGGGGCAACTGAAGCTTTCTTT. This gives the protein CASSENRGATEAFF.